What follows are 27 T cell receptor beta chains derived from one specimen sequenced in a study of cytomegalovirus exposure and HLA in healthy donors. Amplification used 60 Vbeta primers and 13 Jbeta primers. Assay: immunoSEQ multiplex PCR; the TCRdb copy retains only in-frame clones and omits some. This table holds 100,000 to 150,000 clones, roughly 78% found once. Specimen: PBMCs. Every receptor here comes from a man in his thirties or forties in good health and CMV-seronegative.

CDR3 amino acids: CASSLEAGSASEQYF. Written as DNA, the CDR3 is TGTGCCAGCAGCTTAGAGGCAGGGTCGGCATCCGAGCAGTACTTC. The V gene is TRBV11-3, the J gene TRBJ2-7; D may be TRBD1 (5 bases). The germline gives CDR1 SGHNT, CDR2 YENEEA. The V and J ends lost 0 bases and 6 bases respectively, with 15 bases between them. The CDR3 length is 15 residues.

The table lists this clone with a few counts. The rearrangement uses TRBV18 and TRBJ1-6; 9 nucleotides align to TRBD1. This CDR3 is built from 14 residues. The germline CDR1 and CDR2 sequences are KGHSH and LQKENI. Unmatched junction bases numbered 5, after V lost 3 bases and J lost 11 bases. CDR3 sequence reads: CASSPEGQGTPLHF. The CDR3, as DNA: TGTGCCAGCTCACCCGAGGGACAGGGAACACCCCTCCACTTT.

This clone has just a few counts. The chain has TRBV27 and TRBJ2-2; D call uncertain. The CDR3 length is 14 residues. Trimming shortened V by 7 bases and J by 2 bases, and 11 bases separated the two germline ends. Germline assignment: CDR1 MNHEY and CDR2 SMNVEV (reference sequence). The chain's CDR3 is CASTRARNTGELFF. The DNA for the CDR3 is TGTGCCAGCACCCGAGCCCGAAACACCGGGGAGCTGTTTTTT.

The rearrangement joins TRBV18 to TRBJ2-5; D is uncertain. The germline V gene encodes CDR1 KGHSH and CDR2 LQKENI. V lost 3 bases and J lost 1, with 3 bases in between. The CDR3 covers 12 residues. This chain's CDR3 is CASSPIQETQYF. The CDR3 bases are TGTGCCAGCTCACCCATCCAAGAGACCCAGTACTTC. The whole variable domain, remainder taken from reference TRBV18 and TRBJ2-5, is NAGVMQNPRHLVRRRGQEARLRCSPMKGHSHVYWYRQLPEEGLKFMVYLQKENIIDESGMPKERFSAEFPKEGPSILRIQQVVRGDSAAYFCASSPIQETQYFGPGTRLLVL.

A few counts support this clone. This chain connects TRBV2 to TRBJ1-3, with D hard to call. Germline V gene data show CDR1 as SNHLY and CDR2 as FYNNEI. Trimming pared 9 bases from V and 0 bases from J, leaving 21 bases between. The CDR3 has 17 amino acids. CDR3 in amino acids: CARKGSVSEISGNTIYF. The CDR3 region has the DNA TGTGCCAGGAAAGGAAGTGTCAGCGAGATCTCTGGAAACACCATATATTTT.

The gene calls are TRBV5-4 and TRBJ2-5, with 10 bases lining up with TRBD1. This CDR3 has 15 amino acids. Germline CDR1 and CDR2: SGHNT and YYREEE (reference sequence). Losses at the gene ends were 4 bases for V and 5 bases for J; bases not matched to a gene: 8. In DNA, the CDR3 is TGTGCCAGCAGCGGCGGGACAGGGGCGTTGGAGACCCAGTACTTC. Translating it yields CASSGGTGALETQYF.

The chain has TRBV6-5 and TRBJ2-5; D might be TRBD2 (7 bases). The J call may be in error: the DNA end matches TRBJ2-7 better. Germline V gives CDR1 MNHEY, CDR2 SVGAGI. The CDR3 loop spans 15 amino acids. The CDR3 here is CASRPAGAGDYEQYF. The CDR3 nucleotides are TGTGCCAGCAGACCCGCGGGGGCGGGGGACTACGAGCAGTACTTC.

CDR3 in amino acids: CASVVSPGGRESGSDGYTF. The CDR3 nucleotides are TGTGCCAGCGTTGTCTCGCCAGGTGGGAGGGAAAGTGGATCGGATGGCTACACCTTC. This rearrangement joins TRBV7-9 to TRBJ1-2; D remains unclear. V was shortened by 8 bases and J by 6 bases, with 34 bases between the two germline ends. Per the germline V gene, CDR1 is SEHNR and CDR2 is FQNEAQ (reference sequence). The CDR3 spans 19 residues.

The chain is built from TRBV28 and TRBJ2-7, with D hard to call. There are 12 residues in the CDR3. Per germline, CDR1 MDHEN and CDR2 SYDVKM. V lost 6 bases, J lost 1 base, and 7 bases lay in between. This CDR3 is CASRGFSYEQYF. As DNA, the CDR3 is TGTGCCAGCAGGGGCTTTTCCTACGAGCAGTACTTC.

The sample holds a few counts of this clone. J is TRBJ2-7 and V is TRBV4-1; weak D call: TRBD2 (6 bases). V was trimmed by 6 bases and J by 2 bases, leaving 14 bases between them. The CDR3 runs 14 residues. Per germline, CDR1 MGHRA and CDR2 YSYEKL. The CDR3 coding sequence is TGCGCCAGCAGACCGGTAGCGGTCGCCTACGAGCAGTACTTC. It codes for CASRPVAVAYEQYF.

The J gene is TRBJ1-2, the V gene TRBV7-9, with D possibly being TRBD1 (5 bases). Germline V gives CDR1 SEHNR, CDR2 FQNEAQ (reference sequence). This CDR3 region has 15 residues. V gave up 4 bases and J gave up 2 bases, with 14 bases separating them. The CDR3 region has the DNA TGTGCCAGCAGCTCGATGACAGAAAAAAACTATGGCTACACCTTC. As protein: CASSSMTEKNYGYTF.

The chain combines TRBV19 with TRBJ2-3; 16 bases align to TRBD2. The CDR3 consists of 20 residues. Germline V gene sequence: CDR1 LNHDA, CDR2 SQIVND (reference sequence). Trimming at V came to 10 bases and at J to 5 bases, leaving 21 bases not matched to a gene. CDR3 region: CATLSPGTSGGALVVDTQYF. The CDR3 region has the DNA TGTGCCACTCTTTCCCCGGGGACTAGCGGGGGGGCCCTGGTAGTAGATACGCAGTATTTT.

This clone came up once. The J gene is TRBJ2-3, the V gene TRBV11-3; 7 bases are a match to TRBD1. V shed 4 bases and J 1 base; nucleotides not matched to a gene: 2. The germline CDR1 and CDR2 sequences are SGHNT and YENEEA. This CDR3 contains 14 residues. The CDR3 here is CASSSDRGTDTQYF. As DNA, the CDR3 is TGTGCCAGCAGCTCAGACAGGGGCACAGATACGCAGTATTTT. Full variable domain (remainder filled in from reference TRBV11-3 and TRBJ2-3): EAGVVQSPRYKIIEKKQPVAFWCNPISGHNTLYWYLQNLGQGPELLIRYENEEAVDDSQLPKDRFSAERLKGVDSTLKIQPAELGDSAVYLCASSSDRGTDTQYFGPGTRLTVL.

J is TRBJ1-3 and V is TRBV19; D is uncertain. Germline V gives CDR1 LNHDA, CDR2 SQIVND (reference sequence). The length of the CDR3 is 17 residues. V lost 5 bases and J 0 bases, leaving 17 bases between the germline ends. The CDR3 sequence: CASSLRASSNSGNTIYF. For the CDR3, the DNA is TGTGCCAGTAGTTTACGCGCCAGTAGCAACTCTGGAAACACCATATATTTT.

The chain has TRBV25-1 and TRBJ1-2; D gene uncertain. The V and J ends lost 6 bases and 4 bases respectively, with 9 bases between them. The CDR3 is 12 amino acids. Germline V gives CDR1 MGHDK, CDR2 SYGVNS. The CDR3 coding sequence is TGTGCCAGCAGCCGGGGAAGCTATGGCTACACCTTC. Its protein is CASSRGSYGYTF.

This clone showed up just a few times. The V call is TRBV29-1, the J call TRBJ2-1, with 8 bases aligning to TRBD1. J gave up 4 bases and V 8 bases, and 7 bases lay outside the gene matches. Germline V lookup: CDR1 SQVTM, CDR2 ANQGSEA. This CDR3 is built from 13 residues. Here the CDR3 reads CSTQGVLYNEQFF. The CDR3 DNA sequence: TGCAGCACACAGGGGGTCCTTTACAATGAGCAGTTCTTC.

This clone was observed a single time. The chain carries TRBV19 and TRBJ1-4; the match to TRBD1 covers 8 bases. CDR1 is LNHDA, CDR2 SQIVND, per germline (reference sequence). J was trimmed by 8 bases and V by 5 bases; bases with no gene match: 7. The CDR3 has 14 amino acids. For the CDR3, the DNA is TGTGCCAGTAGTCAGGGGGCTCAGTCGGAAAAACTGTTTTTT. Amino acids: CASSQGAQSEKLFF.

This clone turned up a few times. The chain recombines TRBV27 with TRBJ1-1; D perhaps matches TRBD1 (5 bases). This CDR3 comprises 13 residues. Germline CDR1 and CDR2: MNHEY and SMNVEV (reference sequence). The V end was cut by 5 bases, the J end by 5 bases, with 12 bases between. The CDR3 reads CASSQPEGTEAFF. The CDR3 coding sequence is TGTGCCAGCAGTCAGCCGGAGGGGACTGAAGCTTTCTTT.

V gene TRBV9 combines with J gene TRBJ2-4; 8 bases are shared with TRBD1. The CDR3 consists of 16 residues. Germline CDR1 reads SGDLS; CDR2 reads YYNGEE. V trimming: 3 bases; J trimming: 6 bases; junction bases outside the gene matches: 11. The CDR3 nucleotides read TGTGCCAGCAGCGCACAGGGGGGACAGGATCCAAACATTCAGTACTTC. Protein sequence: CASSAQGGQDPNIQYF.

The chain uses TRBV29-1 and TRBJ1-2; D is perhaps TRBD1 (5 bases). Between the trimmed V and J ends, which lost 0 bases and 4 bases, there was a span of 12 bases. Germline values: CDR1 SQVTM, CDR2 ANQGSEA. This CDR3 comprises 14 residues. The CDR3 nucleotides read TGCAGCGTTGAAGAAGGAACAGGCGGCTATGGCTACACCTTC. As protein: CSVEEGTGGYGYTF.

Only one count was recorded for this clone. The chain carries TRBV18 and TRBJ2-2; TRBD1 matches 8 bases. The V gene end was trimmed by 0 bases and the J gene end by 0 bases; junction bases not matched to a gene: 3. The CDR3 is 17 amino acids. Germline V gives CDR1 KGHSH, CDR2 LQKENI. The CDR3 region has the DNA TGTGCCAGCTCACCACCGGCGGGACAGGCGAACACCGGGGAGCTGTTTTTT. Translating it yields CASSPPAGQANTGELFF.

The V and J genes are TRBV4-1 and TRBJ2-3; TRBD2 matches 8 bases. Germline lookup yields CDR1 MGHRA and CDR2 YSYEKL. The CDR3 length is 17 residues. After removal of 2 bases from V and 4 bases from J, the junction contained 11 bases not matched to a gene. The CDR3 DNA follows: TGCGCCAGCAGCCAACTCCCGGGACTAGATGTTTCAGATACGCAGTATTTT. Translated: CASSQLPGLDVSDTQYF.

The chain recombines TRBV19 with TRBJ1-5; a possible D gene is TRBD1 (6 bases). CDR3 length equals 12 residues. Germline values: CDR1 LNHDA, CDR2 SQIVND (reference sequence). Trimming took 7 bases from V and 5 from J, leaving 9 bases between them. CDR3 nucleotides: TGTGCCAGTAAACAGGGCGATCAGCCCCAGCATTTT. Translated: CASKQGDQPQHF.

The gene calls are TRBV5-1 and TRBJ1-5, with D possibly TRBD1 on 6 matching bases. The CDR3 runs 14 residues. Trimming pared 7 bases from V and 3 bases from J, leaving 14 bases between. Germline lookup yields CDR1 SGHRS and CDR2 YFSETQ. This CDR3 is CASRPDSDNQPQHF. CDR3 DNA: TGCGCCAGCCGCCCGGACAGCGACAATCAGCCCCAGCATTTT.

The V and J genes are TRBV5-1 and TRBJ1-1; 9 nucleotides match TRBD1. The germline CDR1 and CDR2 sequences are SGHRS and YFSETQ. J gave up 13 bases and V 4 bases, and 11 bases lay outside the gene matches. CDR3 length equals 13 residues. CDR3 amino acids: CASSRDRAQTDFF. CDR3 nucleotide sequence: TGCGCCAGCAGCAGGGACAGGGCCCAAACTGATTTCTTT.

This rearrangement joins TRBV5-6 to TRBJ1-6; 7 bases agree with TRBD1. The trim removed 2 bases at V and 8 bases at J, leaving 10 bases unmatched. The germline gives CDR1 SGHDT, CDR2 YYEEEE. The CDR3 runs to 16 residues. The CDR3 reads CASSLEQGRKDSPLHF. CDR3 DNA: TGTGCCAGCAGCTTAGAACAGGGGAGGAAAGATTCACCCCTCCACTTT.

In its sample, this clone was seen a few times. The genes are TRBV5-6 and TRBJ2-7, with unresolved D. The CDR3 runs to 12 residues. Trimming left V 5 bases short and J 4 bases short, with 10 bases between. Germline V CDR1 and CDR2: SGHDT, YYEEEE. CDR3 region: CASSLAAYEQYF. The CDR3 nucleotides read TGTGCCAGCAGTTTAGCAGCGTACGAGCAGTACTTC.